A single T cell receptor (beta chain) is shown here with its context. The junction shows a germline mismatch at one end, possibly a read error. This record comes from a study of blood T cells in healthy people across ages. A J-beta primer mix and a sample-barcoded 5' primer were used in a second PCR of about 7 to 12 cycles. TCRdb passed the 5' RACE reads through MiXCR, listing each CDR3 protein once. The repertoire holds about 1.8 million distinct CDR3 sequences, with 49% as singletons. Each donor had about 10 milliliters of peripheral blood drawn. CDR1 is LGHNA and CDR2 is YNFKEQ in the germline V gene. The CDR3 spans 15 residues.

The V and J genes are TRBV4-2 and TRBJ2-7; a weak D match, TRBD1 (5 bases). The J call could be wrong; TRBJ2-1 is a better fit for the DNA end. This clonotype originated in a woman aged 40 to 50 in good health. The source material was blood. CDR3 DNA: TGTGCCTGCAGCCAAGATTTGGACAAGTACAATGAGCAGTTCTTC. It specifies CACSQDLDKYNEQFF.